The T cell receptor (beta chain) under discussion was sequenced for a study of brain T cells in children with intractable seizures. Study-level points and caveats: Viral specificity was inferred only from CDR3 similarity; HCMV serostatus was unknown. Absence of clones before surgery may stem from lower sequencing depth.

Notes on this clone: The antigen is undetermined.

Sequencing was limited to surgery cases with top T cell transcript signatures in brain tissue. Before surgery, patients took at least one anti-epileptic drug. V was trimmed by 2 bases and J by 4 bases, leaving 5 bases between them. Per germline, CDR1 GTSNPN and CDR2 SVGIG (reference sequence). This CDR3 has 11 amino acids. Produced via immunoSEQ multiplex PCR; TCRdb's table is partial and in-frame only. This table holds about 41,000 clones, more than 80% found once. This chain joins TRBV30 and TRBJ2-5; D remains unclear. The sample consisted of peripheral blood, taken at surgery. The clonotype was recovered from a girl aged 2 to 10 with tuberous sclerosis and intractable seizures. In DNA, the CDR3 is TGTGCCTGGAGTACCCTAGAGACCCAGTACTTC. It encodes CAWSTLETQYF.